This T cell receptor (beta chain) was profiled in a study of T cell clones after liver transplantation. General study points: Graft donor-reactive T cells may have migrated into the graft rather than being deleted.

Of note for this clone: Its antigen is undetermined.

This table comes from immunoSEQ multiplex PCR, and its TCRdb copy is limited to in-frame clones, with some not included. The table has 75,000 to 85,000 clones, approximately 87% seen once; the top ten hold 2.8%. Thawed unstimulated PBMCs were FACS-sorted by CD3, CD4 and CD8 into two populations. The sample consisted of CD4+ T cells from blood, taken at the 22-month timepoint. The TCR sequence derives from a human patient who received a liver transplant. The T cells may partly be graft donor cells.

The CDR3 sequence is CASSRGVTDTQYF. CDR3 nucleotide sequence: TGTGCCAGCAGCCGCGGGGTAACAGATACGCAGTATTTT. The chain joins TRBV7-2 to TRBJ2-3; a possible D gene is TRBD2 (6 bases). CDR1 SGHTA and CDR2 FQGNSA come from the germline V gene. The CDR3 consists of 13 residues. V was cut by 5 bases and J by 3 bases, with 9 bases left in between.